The 16 T cell receptor beta chains below all came from one sample that was sequenced in a study of T cells in Graves' hyperthyroidism and ophthalmopathy. The investigators amplified TCR beta CDR3 regions from RNA transcripts. In the first-round RT-PCR of the TCR CDR3, the HTBI primer set was used. TCRdb reanalysed the multiplex PCR reads using MiXCR and keeps one entry per CDR3 protein. The sample shows under 700,000 distinct CDR3 sequences, 16% of them seen only once. Sequencing was carried out using blood. The receptors shown here come from a woman aged 18-35 years with Graves' hyperthyroidism.

The genes are TRBV25-1 and TRBJ2-7; D call uncertain. This CDR3 contains 17 residues. Germline loops: CDR1 MGHDK, CDR2 SYGVNS. Trimming left V 2 bases short and J 0 bases short, with 17 bases between. The CDR3 is CASSELDDTPSSYEQYF. CDR3 bases: TGTGCCAGCAGTGAACTCGACGACACCCCGAGCTCCTACGAGCAGTACTTC.

In its sample, this clonotype was seen a few times. The chain links TRBV24-1 to TRBJ2-7; D is uncertain. V lost 2 bases and J lost 1, with 8 bases in between. Germline loops: CDR1 KGHDR, CDR2 SFDVKD. The CDR3 is made up of 14 amino acids. The CDR3 region is CATSDSTTSYEQYF. CDR3 in DNA: TGTGCCACCAGTGATTCCACCACATCCTACGAGCAGTACTTC.

This clonotype was seen at least ten times. The rearrangement links TRBV7-9 to TRBJ1-1, with 9 nucleotides matching TRBD1. J was trimmed by 4 bases and V by 6 bases; bases with no gene match: 12. Germline V gene sequence: CDR1 SEHNR, CDR2 FQNEAQ (reference sequence). This CDR3 comprises 16 residues. The CDR3 region is CASSSRKGTGSTEAFF. CDR3 coding DNA: TGTGCCAGCAGTTCACGTAAAGGGACAGGGTCCACTGAAGCTTTCTTT.

The rearrangement links TRBV7-9 to TRBJ2-2; D not certain. The CDR3 consists of 18 residues. Trimming took 4 bases from V and 3 from J, leaving 21 bases between them. Germline V gene sequence: CDR1 SEHNR, CDR2 FQNEAQ (reference sequence). CDR3 sequence (DNA): TGTGCCAGCAGCTCTTCTAAATTCGCGCAGTGGTACACCGGGGAGCTGTTTTTT. Protein sequence: CASSSSKFAQWYTGELFF.

The rearrangement joins TRBV15 to TRBJ1-2; TRBD1 might be the D (5 bases). CDR3 length: 17 amino acids. Germline lookup yields CDR1 LNHNV and CDR2 YYDKDF (reference sequence). Trimming removed 2 bases from V and 3 bases from J, with 19 bases in between. CDR3 sequence: CATSRSRGRGGDYGYTF. In DNA, the CDR3 is TGTGCCACCAGCAGATCCAGAGGGAGGGGTGGTGACTATGGCTACACCTTC.

The rearrangement links TRBV7-9 to TRBJ1-4, with a weak D call TRBD1 (6 bases). CDR1 and CDR2 from the germline V gene are SEHNR and FQNEAQ (reference sequence). Trimming removed 5 bases at V and 8 bases at J, with 15 bases between. This CDR3 spans 14 amino acids. CDR3 nucleotides: TGTGCCAGCAGCCCGCCGGGACATAGGGAAAAACTGTTTTTT. Its translation is CASSPPGHREKLFF.

The chain has TRBV9 and TRBJ2-5, with 10 positions matching TRBD2. V shed 3 bases and J 4 bases; nucleotides not matched to a gene: 6. Per the germline V gene, CDR1 is SGDLS and CDR2 is YYNGEE. The CDR3 loop spans 15 amino acids. CDR3 sequence reads: CASSASGTSAETQYF. CDR3 DNA sequence: TGTGCCAGCAGCGCAAGCGGGACTAGCGCAGAGACCCAGTACTTC.

This clonotype has ten or more counts. This chain uses TRBV2 with TRBJ1-4, with unresolved D. Germline values: CDR1 SNHLY, CDR2 FYNNEI. Trimming cost V 3 bases and J 0 bases, with 8 bases left between them. This CDR3 is built from 15 residues. CDR3 DNA sequence: TGTGCCAGCAGTGAGTCAGGAGCAACTAATGAAAAACTGTTTTTT. Translating it yields CASSESGATNEKLFF.

This clonotype was seen ten or more times. The rearrangement uses TRBV3-1 and TRBJ2-3, with 9 bases aligning to TRBD2. The CDR3 loop spans 16 amino acids. Trimming at V came to 1 base and at J to 4 bases, leaving 6 bases not matched to a gene. Per the germline V gene, CDR1 is LGHDT and CDR2 is YNNKEL (reference sequence). CDR3 sequence: CASSQGVRGRADTQYF. DNA for the CDR3: TGTGCCAGCAGCCAAGGAGTACGCGGGAGGGCAGATACGCAGTATTTT.

This clonotype was picked up many times. The V gene is TRBV11-2, the J gene TRBJ2-7; tentatively, D is TRBD2 (5 bases). The CDR3 has 15 residues. V gave up 1 base and J gave up 2 bases, with 12 bases separating them. Germline V gives CDR1 SGHAT, CDR2 FQNNGV. The CDR3 coding sequence is TGTGCCAGCAGCTTAGTTCTTAGCGAACCCTACGAGCAGTACTTC. It codes for CASSLVLSEPYEQYF.

The chain employs TRBV19 and TRBJ2-2; D is perhaps TRBD1 (5 bases). Germline loops: CDR1 LNHDA, CDR2 SQIVND (reference sequence). The V end was cut by 3 bases, the J end by 5 bases, with 13 bases between. The CDR3 has 15 amino acids. The CDR3 DNA sequence: TGTGCCAGTAGTATCCAGGGATCTTTTACCGGGGAGCTGTTTTTT. Encoded protein: CASSIQGSFTGELFF.

This clonotype was detected many times. This sequence joins TRBV12-3 or TRBV12-4 and TRBJ1-2; D gene ambiguous. CDR3 length equals 14 residues. V was pared by 6 bases and J by 4 bases, with 15 bases between. In DNA, the CDR3 is TGTGCCAGCAGCTTCGGGGAATCCGGCTATGGCTACACCTTC. As protein: CASSFGESGYGYTF.

This clonotype was observed at least ten times. The chain combines TRBV27 with TRBJ1-1, with a weak D call TRBD1 (5 bases). Germline CDR1 MNHEY, CDR2 SMNVEV (reference sequence). Trimming pared 4 bases from V and 1 base from J, leaving 10 bases between. The length of the CDR3 is 14 residues. CDR3 sequence: CASSSGTWNTEAFF. CDR3 bases: TGTGCCAGCAGTTCGGGGACTTGGAACACTGAAGCTTTCTTT.

The gene calls are TRBV6-8 and TRBJ1-2; D is undetermined. Trimming cost V 4 bases and J 1 base, with 7 bases left between them. The CDR3 is made up of 13 amino acids. Germline CDR1 reads MNHGY; CDR2 reads SAAAGT. The CDR3 nucleotides are TGTGCCAGCAGTTCCTTCAATAACTATGGCTACACCTTC. Residues: CASSSFNNYGYTF.

The chain employs TRBV7-9 and TRBJ2-3; TRBD2 matches 9 bases. This CDR3 is built from 16 residues. Trimming at V came to 5 bases and at J to 1 base, leaving 7 bases not matched to a gene. Looked up from germline, CDR1 is SEHNR and CDR2 is FQNEAQ (reference sequence). CDR3 protein: CASSGPTSGGTDTQYF. CDR3 DNA sequence: TGTGCCAGCAGCGGGCCGACTAGCGGCGGCACAGATACGCAGTATTTT.

This clonotype was detected only a few times. This chain links TRBV4-1 with TRBJ2-7; 15 positions agree with TRBD2. The CDR3 has 17 amino acids. The germline V gene encodes CDR1 MGHRA and CDR2 YSYEKL. V gave up 0 bases and J gave up 4 bases; unmatched junction bases: 4. As DNA, the CDR3 is TGCGCCAGCAGCCAAGATCGGACTAGCGGGAGGGGTTACGAGCAGTACTTC. Translated: CASSQDRTSGRGYEQYF.